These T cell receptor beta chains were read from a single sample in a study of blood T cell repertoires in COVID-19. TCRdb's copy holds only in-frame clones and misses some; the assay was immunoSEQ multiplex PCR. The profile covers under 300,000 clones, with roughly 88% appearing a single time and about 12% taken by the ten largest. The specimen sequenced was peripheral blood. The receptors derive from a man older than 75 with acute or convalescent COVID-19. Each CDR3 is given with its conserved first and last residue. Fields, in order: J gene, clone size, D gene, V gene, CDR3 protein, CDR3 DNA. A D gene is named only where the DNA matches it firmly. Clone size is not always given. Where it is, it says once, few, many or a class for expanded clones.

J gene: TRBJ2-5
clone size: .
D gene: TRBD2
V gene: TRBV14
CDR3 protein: CASSQIAGGLETQYF
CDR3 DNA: TGTGCCAGCAGCCAGATAGCGGGGGGTTTAGAGACCCAGTACTTC

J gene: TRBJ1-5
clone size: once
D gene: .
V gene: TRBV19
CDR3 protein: CASTPGGGNQPQHF
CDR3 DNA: TGTGCCAGTACCCCGGGGGGCGGCAATCAGCCCCAGCATTTT

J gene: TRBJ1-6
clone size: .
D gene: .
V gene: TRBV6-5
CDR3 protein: CASRHNSPLHF
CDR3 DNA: TGTGCCAGCCGTCATAATTCACCCCTCCACTTT

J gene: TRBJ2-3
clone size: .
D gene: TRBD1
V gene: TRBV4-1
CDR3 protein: CASSQDSTGGYTDTQYF
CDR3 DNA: TGCGCCAGCAGCCAAGATAGTACAGGGGGCTACACAGATACGCAGTATTTT

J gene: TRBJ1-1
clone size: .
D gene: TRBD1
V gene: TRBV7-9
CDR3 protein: CASSLQGQVNTEAFF
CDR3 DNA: TGTGCCAGCAGCTTACAGGGACAGGTCAACACTGAAGCTTTCTTT

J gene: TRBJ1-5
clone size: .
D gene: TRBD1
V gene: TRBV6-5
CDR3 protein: CASRRQGADQPQHF
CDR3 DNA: TGTGCCAGCAGGAGACAGGGGGCGGATCAGCCCCAGCATTTT

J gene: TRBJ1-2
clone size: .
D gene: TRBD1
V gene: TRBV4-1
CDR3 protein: CASNKQGAPGGYTF
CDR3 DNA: TGCGCCAGCAACAAACAGGGGGCGCCGGGTGGCTACACCTTC

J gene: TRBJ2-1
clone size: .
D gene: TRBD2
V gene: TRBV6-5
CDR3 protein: CASIQRGTSLNEQFF
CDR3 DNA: TGTGCCAGCATCCAAAGGGGGACTAGCTTGAATGAGCAGTTCTTC

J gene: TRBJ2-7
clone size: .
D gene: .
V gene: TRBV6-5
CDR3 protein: CASNPGQVRTYEQYF
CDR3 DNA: TGTGCCAGCAATCCAGGGCAGGTCCGAACCTACGAGCAGTACTTC

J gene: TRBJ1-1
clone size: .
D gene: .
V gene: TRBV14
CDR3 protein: CASSSRGPRNTEAFF
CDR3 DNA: TGTGCCAGCAGCTCCAGGGGACCGAGGAACACTGAAGCTTTCTTT

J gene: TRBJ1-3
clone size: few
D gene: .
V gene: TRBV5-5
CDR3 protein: CASSLTEYSGNTIYF
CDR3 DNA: TGTGCCAGCAGCTTGACTGAATACTCTGGAAACACCATATATTTT

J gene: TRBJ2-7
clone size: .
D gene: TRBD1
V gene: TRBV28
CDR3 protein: CASSLRQGAWEQYF
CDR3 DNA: TGTGCCAGCAGTTTAAGACAGGGGGCGTGGGAGCAGTACTTC

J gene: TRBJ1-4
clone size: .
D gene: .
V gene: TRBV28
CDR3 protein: CASSSGGLDEKLFF
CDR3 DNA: TGTGCCAGCAGTTCTGGGGGGTTAGATGAAAAACTGTTTTTT

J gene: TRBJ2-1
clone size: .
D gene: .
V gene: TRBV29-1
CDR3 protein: CSVTGSNDNEQFF
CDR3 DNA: TGCAGCGTTACAGGATCGAACGACAATGAGCAGTTCTTC

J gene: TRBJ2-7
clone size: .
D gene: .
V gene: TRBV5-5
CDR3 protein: CASSFLRDSYEQYF
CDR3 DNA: TGTGCCAGCAGCTTCCTCCGGGACTCCTACGAGCAGTACTTC

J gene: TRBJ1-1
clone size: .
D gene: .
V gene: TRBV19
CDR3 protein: CASTPGLPNTEAFF
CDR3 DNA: TGTGCCAGTACCCCGGGTCTCCCGAACACTGAAGCTTTCTTT

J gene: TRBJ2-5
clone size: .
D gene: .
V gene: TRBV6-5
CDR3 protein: CASTYPGRETQYF
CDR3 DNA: TGTGCCAGCACCTACCCGGGAAGGGAGACCCAGTACTTC

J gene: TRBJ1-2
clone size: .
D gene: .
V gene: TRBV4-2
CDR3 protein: CASSQGSVGYTF
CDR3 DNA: TGTGCCAGCAGCCAAGGATCGGTTGGCTACACCTTC

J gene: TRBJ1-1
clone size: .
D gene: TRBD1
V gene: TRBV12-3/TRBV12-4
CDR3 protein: CASSRTGGTEAFF
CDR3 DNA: TGTGCCAGCTCAAGGACAGGGGGCACTGAAGCTTTCTTT

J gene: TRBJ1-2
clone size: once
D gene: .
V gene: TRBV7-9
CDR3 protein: CASSLGGTDRYTF
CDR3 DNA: TGTGCCAGCAGCCTGGGAGGGACTGATCGCTACACCTTC

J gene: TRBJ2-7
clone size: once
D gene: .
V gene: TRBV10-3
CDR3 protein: CAISVQGGYEQYF
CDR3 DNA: TGTGCCATCAGTGTGCAGGGCGGCTACGAGCAGTACTTC

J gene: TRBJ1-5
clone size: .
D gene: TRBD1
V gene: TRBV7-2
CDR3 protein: CASSLRGPGNQPQHF
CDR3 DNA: TGTGCCAGCAGCTTGAGGGGGCCCGGCAATCAGCCCCAGCATTTT

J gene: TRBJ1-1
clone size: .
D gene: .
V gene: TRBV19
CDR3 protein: CASTTNTEAFF
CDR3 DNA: TGTGCCAGTACGACAAACACTGAAGCTTTCTTT

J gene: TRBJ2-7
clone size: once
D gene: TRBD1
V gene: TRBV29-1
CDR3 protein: CSVCRQGSYEQYF
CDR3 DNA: TGCAGCGTTTGTCGACAGGGCTCCTACGAGCAGTACTTC

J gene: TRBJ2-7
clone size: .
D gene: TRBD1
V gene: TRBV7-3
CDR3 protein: CASSVGQGETYEQYF
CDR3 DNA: TGTGCCAGCAGCGTGGGACAGGGGGAGACCTACGAGCAGTACTTC

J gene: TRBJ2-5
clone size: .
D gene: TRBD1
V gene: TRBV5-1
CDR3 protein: CASSQRDREETQYF
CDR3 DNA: TGCGCCAGCAGCCAACGGGACAGGGAAGAGACCCAGTACTTC

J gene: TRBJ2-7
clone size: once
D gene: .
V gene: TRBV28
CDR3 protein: CASSMFVSGMYF
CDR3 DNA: TGTGCCAGCAGTATGTTCGTGTCGGGGATGTACTTC

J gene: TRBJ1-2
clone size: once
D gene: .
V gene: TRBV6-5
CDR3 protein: CASSTSGTLYGYTF
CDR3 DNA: TGTGCCAGCAGTACATCCGGGACACTCTATGGCTACACCTTC

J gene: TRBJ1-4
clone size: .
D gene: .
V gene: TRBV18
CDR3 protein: CASSRYEGEKLFF
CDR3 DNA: TGTGCCAGCTCCCGCTATGAGGGCGAAAAACTGTTTTTT

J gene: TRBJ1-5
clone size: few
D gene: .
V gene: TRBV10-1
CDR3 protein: CASSQGSNQPQHF
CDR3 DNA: TGCGCCAGCAGTCAGGGAAGCAATCAGCCCCAGCATTTT

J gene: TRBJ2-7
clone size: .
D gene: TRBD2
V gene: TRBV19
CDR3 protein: CASSSKRERVEQYF
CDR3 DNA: TGTGCCAGTAGTTCTAAGCGGGAGCGGGTCGAGCAGTACTTC

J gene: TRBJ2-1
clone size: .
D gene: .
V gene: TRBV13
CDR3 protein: CASSLRGNEQFF
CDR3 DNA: TGTGCCAGCAGTTTACGGGGTAATGAGCAGTTCTTC

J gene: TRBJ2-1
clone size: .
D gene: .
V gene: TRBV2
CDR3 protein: CASRGDWPAEQFF
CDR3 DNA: TGTGCCAGCAGGGGAGACTGGCCTGCGGAGCAGTTCTTC

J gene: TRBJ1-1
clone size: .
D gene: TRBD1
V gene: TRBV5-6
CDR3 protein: CASSWGQGTEAFF
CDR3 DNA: TGTGCCAGCAGCTGGGGACAGGGCACTGAAGCTTTCTTT

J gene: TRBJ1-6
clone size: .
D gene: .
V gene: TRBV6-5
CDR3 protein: CASRGEDPNSPLHF
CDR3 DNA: TGTGCCAGCCGGGGGGAGGATCCGAATTCACCCCTCCACTTT

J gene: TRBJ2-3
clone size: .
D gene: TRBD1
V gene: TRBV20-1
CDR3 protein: CSASRMTGDTDTQYF
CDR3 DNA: TGCAGTGCTAGTCGGATGACAGGGGACACAGATACGCAGTATTTT

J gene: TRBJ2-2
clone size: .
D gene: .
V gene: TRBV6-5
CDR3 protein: CASSPESGELFF
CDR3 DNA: TGTGCCAGCAGCCCAGAATCCGGGGAGCTGTTTTTT

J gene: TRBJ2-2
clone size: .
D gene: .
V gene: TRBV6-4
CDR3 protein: CASSEQSTGELFF
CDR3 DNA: TGTGCCAGCAGTGAACAAAGCACCGGGGAGCTGTTTTTT

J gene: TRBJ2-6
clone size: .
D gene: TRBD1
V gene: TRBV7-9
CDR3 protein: CASSPGQGKAGANVLTF
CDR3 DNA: TGTGCCAGCAGCCCGGGACAGGGGAAAGCTGGGGCCAACGTCCTGACTTTC

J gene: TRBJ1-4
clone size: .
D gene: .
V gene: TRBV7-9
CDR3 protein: CASSLHQGINEKLFF
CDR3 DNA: TGTGCCAGCAGCTTACACCAGGGAATAAATGAAAAACTGTTTTTT

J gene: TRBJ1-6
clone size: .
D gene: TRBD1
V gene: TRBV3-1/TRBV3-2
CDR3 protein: CASTPDRVNSPLHF
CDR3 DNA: TGTGCCAGTACCCCGGACAGGGTAAATTCACCCCTCCACTTT

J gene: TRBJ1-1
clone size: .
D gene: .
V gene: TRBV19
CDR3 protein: CASSPSEGLNTEAFF
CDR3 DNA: TGTGCCAGTAGTCCGTCGGAGGGGCTGAACACTGAAGCTTTCTTT

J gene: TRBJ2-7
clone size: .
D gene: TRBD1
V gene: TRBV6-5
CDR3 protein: CASSYTMDRADYEQYF
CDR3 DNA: TGTGCCAGCAGCTACACCATGGACAGGGCGGACTACGAGCAGTACTTC

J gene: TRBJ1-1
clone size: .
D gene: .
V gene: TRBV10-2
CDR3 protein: CASSDPGGANTEAFF
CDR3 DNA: TGCGCCAGCAGTGACCCGGGTGGGGCGAACACTGAAGCTTTCTTT

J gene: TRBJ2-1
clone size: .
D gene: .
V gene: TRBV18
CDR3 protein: CASSPSGLTEQFF
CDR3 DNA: TGTGCCAGCTCGCCGTCAGGGTTGACTGAGCAGTTCTTC

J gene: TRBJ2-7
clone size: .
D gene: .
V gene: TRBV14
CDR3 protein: CASSQEVSSYEQYF
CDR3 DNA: TGTGCCAGCAGCCAAGAGGTCAGCTCCTACGAGCAGTACTTC

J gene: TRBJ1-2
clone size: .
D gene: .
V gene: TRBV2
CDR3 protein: CASKLQVTGYTF
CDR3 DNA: TGTGCCAGCAAATTACAGGTTACTGGCTACACCTTC